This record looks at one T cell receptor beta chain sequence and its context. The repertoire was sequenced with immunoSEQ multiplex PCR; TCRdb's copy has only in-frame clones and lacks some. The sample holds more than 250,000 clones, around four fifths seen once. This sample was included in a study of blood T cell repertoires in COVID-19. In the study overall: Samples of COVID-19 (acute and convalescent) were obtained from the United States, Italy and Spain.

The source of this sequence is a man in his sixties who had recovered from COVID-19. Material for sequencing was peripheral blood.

CDR3 region: CASSLSAGLAKNIQYF. DNA of the CDR3: TGCGCCAGCAGCTTGAGCGCGGGTCTAGCCAAAAACATTCAGTACTTC. The chain has TRBV5-1 and TRBJ2-4, with D tentatively TRBD2 (5 bases). Between the trimmed V and J ends, which lost 1 base and 0 bases, there was a span of 11 bases. The germline V gene has CDR1 SGHRS and CDR2 YFSETQ. The CDR3 loop spans 16 amino acids.